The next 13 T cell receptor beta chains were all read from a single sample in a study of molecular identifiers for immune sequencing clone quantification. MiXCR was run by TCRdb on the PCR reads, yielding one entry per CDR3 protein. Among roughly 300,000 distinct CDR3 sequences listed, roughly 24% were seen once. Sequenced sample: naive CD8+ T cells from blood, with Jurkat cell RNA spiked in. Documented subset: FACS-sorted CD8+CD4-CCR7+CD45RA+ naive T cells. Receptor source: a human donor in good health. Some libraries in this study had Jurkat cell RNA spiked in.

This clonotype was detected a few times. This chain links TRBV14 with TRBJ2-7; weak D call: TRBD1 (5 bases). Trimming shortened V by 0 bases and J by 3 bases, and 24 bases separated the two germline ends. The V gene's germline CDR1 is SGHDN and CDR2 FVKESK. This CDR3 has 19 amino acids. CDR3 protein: CASSQDLSGRGKGLYEQYF. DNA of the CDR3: TGTGCCAGCAGCCAAGACCTAAGTGGTAGGGGTAAGGGCCTCTACGAGCAGTACTTC.

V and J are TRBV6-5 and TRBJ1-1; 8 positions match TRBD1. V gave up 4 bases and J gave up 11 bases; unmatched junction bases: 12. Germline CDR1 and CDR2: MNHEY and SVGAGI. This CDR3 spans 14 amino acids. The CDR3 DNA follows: TGTGCCAGCAGTTTCGGACAGGGACGCTCCAGGGCTTTCTTT. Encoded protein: CASSFGQGRSRAFF.

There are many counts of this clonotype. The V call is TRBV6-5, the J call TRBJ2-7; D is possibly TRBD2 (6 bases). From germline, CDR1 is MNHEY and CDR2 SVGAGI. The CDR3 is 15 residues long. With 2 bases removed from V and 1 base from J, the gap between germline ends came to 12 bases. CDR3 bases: TGTGCCAGCAGTTACAAGAGGCGGGGTTCCTACGAGCAGTACTTC. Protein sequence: CASSYKRRGSYEQYF.

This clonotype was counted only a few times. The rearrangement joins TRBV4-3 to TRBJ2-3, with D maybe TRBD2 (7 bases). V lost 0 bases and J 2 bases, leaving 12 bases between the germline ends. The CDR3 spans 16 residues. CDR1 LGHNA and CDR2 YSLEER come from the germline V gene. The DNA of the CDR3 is TGCGCCAGCAGCCAAGATCGGGGGGCTTTCACAGATACGCAGTATTTT. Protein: CASSQDRGAFTDTQYF.

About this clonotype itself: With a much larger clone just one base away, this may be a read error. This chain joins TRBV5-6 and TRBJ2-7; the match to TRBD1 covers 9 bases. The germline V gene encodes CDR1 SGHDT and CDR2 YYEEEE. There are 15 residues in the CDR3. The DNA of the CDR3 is TGTGCCAGCAGCTTGGGAGGGACAGGGTTTTACGAGCAGCACTTC. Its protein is CASSLGGTGFYEQHF.

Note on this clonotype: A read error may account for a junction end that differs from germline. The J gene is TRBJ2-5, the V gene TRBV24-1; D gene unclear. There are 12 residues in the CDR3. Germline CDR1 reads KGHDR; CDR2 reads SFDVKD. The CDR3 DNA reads TGTACCACCAGTGACCTCTTGGAGACCCAGTACTTC. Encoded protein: CTTSDLLETQYF.

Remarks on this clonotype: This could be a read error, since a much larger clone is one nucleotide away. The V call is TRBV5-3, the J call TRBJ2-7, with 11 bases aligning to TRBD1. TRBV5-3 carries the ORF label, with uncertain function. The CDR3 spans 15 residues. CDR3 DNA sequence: TGTGCCAGCAGCTTGATGGGACAGGGGGACTACGAGCAGCACTTC. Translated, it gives CASSLMGQGDYEQHF.

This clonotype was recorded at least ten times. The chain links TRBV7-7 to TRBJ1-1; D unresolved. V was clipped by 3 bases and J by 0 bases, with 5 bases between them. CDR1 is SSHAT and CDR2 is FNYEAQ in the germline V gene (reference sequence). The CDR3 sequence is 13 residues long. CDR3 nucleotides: TGTGCCAGCAGCTTGGAAATGAACACTGAAGCTTTCTTT. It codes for CASSLEMNTEAFF.

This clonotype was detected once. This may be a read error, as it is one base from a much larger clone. Here the CDR3 DNA reads TGTGCCAGCAGTTACACGCCTAGCGGGTTCCTCACAGATACGCAGTATTTT. Translating it yields CASSYTPSGFLTDTQYF. The rearrangement uses TRBV6-6 and TRBJ2-3; 8 nucleotides line up with TRBD2. V dropped 2 bases and J dropped 2; count of bases not matched to a gene: 9. The CDR3 totals 17 residues. Germline values: CDR1 MNHNY, CDR2 SVGAGI (reference sequence).

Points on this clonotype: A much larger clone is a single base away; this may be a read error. The CDR3 region is CASSLGQGRTDTQHF. CDR3 nucleotide sequence: TGCGCCAGCAGCTTGGGGCAGGGTCGCACAGATACGCAGCATTTT. V usage is TRBV5-1 and J usage is TRBJ2-3; D is perhaps TRBD1 (5 bases). The J call is uncertain, as TRBJ1-5 better fits the DNA end. Germline loops: CDR1 SGHRS, CDR2 YFSETQ. The CDR3 is 15 amino acids.

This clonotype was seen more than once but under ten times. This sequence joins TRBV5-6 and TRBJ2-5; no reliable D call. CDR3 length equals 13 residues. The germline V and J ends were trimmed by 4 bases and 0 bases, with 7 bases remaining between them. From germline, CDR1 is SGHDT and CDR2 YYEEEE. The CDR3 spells CASSRRNQETQYF. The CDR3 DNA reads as TGTGCCAGCAGCCGACGGAACCAAGAGACCCAGTACTTC.

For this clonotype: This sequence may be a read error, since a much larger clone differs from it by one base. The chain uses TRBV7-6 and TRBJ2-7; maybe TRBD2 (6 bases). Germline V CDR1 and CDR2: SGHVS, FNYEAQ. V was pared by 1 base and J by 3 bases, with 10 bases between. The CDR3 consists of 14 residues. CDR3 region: CASSLGGEDYEQYF. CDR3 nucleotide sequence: TGTGCCAGCAGCTTAGGAGGGGAGGACTACGAGCAGTACTTC.

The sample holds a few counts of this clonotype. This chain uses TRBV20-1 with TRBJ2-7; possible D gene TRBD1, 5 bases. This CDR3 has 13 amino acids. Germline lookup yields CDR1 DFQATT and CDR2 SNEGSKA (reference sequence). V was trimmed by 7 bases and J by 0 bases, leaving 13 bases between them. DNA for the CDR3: TGCAGTGTTCTCAGGGTCAGCTCCTACGAGCAGTACTTC. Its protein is CSVLRVSSYEQYF.